This TCR beta chain derives from a study of blood T cell repertoires in COVID-19. Study-level background: From T cells, B-cell-depleted T cells, or PBMCs came the material, which was cDNA or gDNA.

Using immunoSEQ multiplex PCR, the repertoire was profiled, and TCRdb retains in-frame clones only, with some absent. This table has 50,000 or so clones, 77% appearing once. V dropped 5 bases and J dropped 4; count of bases not matched to a gene: 10. CDR3 length: 15 amino acids. Germline CDR1 SGHRS, CDR2 YFSETQ. This receptor was taken from a human donor with active or convalescent COVID-19. The donor label of this sample is uncertain. The chain recombines TRBV5-1 with TRBJ2-5; 8 bases are shared with TRBD1. Specimen: peripheral blood. The CDR3 coding sequence is TGCGCCAGCAGGCATGACCTTGACAGGGGAGAGACCCAGTACTTC. Translated: CASRHDLDRGETQYF.